The 12 T cell receptor beta chains listed next were all sequenced from one sample in a study of response to subunit inactivated influenza vaccine. MiXCR, applied by TCRdb to the RT-PCR reads, yields one record per CDR3 protein. The table includes about 580,000 distinct CDR3 sequences, approximately 15% detected once. The sample consisted of PBMCs from blood, taken approximately 13 days after vaccination. These receptors all come from a man aged 45 to 65 who received an inactivated influenza vaccine.

This chain uses TRBV18 with TRBJ2-7; 7 bases fit TRBD1. V shed 3 bases and J 0 bases; nucleotides not matched to a gene: 11. CDR3 length: 17 residues. Per the germline V gene, CDR1 is KGHSH and CDR2 is LQKENI. CDR3 amino acids: CASSPGTDRDSSYEQYF. CDR3 bases: TGTGCCAGCTCACCTGGAACCGACAGGGACAGCTCCTACGAGCAGTACTTC.

V and J are TRBV29-1 and TRBJ2-5; no clear D gene. V was cut by 4 bases and J by 1 base, with 7 bases left in between. Per the germline V gene, CDR1 is SQVTM and CDR2 is ANQGSEA. There are 12 residues in the CDR3. The CDR3 DNA follows: TGCAGCGTTGCGGTCAGCCAAGAGACCCAGTACTTC. Encoded protein: CSVAVSQETQYF. Full variable domain (missing parts from reference TRBV29-1 and TRBJ2-5): SAVISQKPSRDICQRGTSLTIQCQVDSQVTMMFWYRQQPGQSLTLIATANQGSEATYESGFVIDKFPISRPNLTFSTLTVSNMSPEDSSIYLCSVAVSQETQYFGPGTRLLVL.

This clonotype was seen repeatedly, ten times or more. This rearrangement joins TRBV3-1 to TRBJ2-1; a possible D gene is TRBD2 (6 bases). V gave up 0 bases and J gave up 9 bases, with 9 bases separating them. Germline-derived CDR1 and CDR2 are LGHDT and YNNKEL (reference sequence). The CDR3 is 13 amino acids. CDR3 in amino acids: CASSQDGGSEQFF. The CDR3 region has the DNA TGTGCCAGCAGCCAAGATGGGGGGAGTGAGCAGTTCTTC.

This chain joins TRBV7-9 and TRBJ1-2, with D possibly TRBD1 on 6 matching bases. This CDR3 region has 13 residues. V was trimmed by 2 bases and J by 7 bases, leaving 11 bases between them. Germline loops: CDR1 SEHNR, CDR2 FQNEAQ (reference sequence). Here the CDR3 reads CASSLNREGGYTF. In nucleotides, the CDR3 is TGTGCCAGCAGCTTAAACAGGGAAGGTGGCTACACCTTC.

This clonotype was seen more than once but under ten times. V usage is TRBV5-1 and J usage is TRBJ2-5; tentatively, D is TRBD1 (6 bases). V was pared by 3 bases and J by 1 base, with 16 bases between. The CDR3 consists of 16 residues. Germline CDR1 and CDR2: SGHRS and YFSETQ. CDR3 sequence: CASSYQGLDSQETQYF. The CDR3 bases are TGCGCCAGCAGCTACCAAGGACTGGACAGCCAAGAGACCCAGTACTTC.

This clonotype was seen a handful of times. V gene TRBV5-1 combines with J gene TRBJ2-7, with 7 positions matching TRBD1. V gave up 1 base and J gave up 1 base; unmatched junction bases: 8. Germline assignment: CDR1 SGHRS and CDR2 YFSETQ. The CDR3 is 16 amino acids. CDR3 residues: CASSLTIRQGSYEQYF. CDR3 nucleotides: TGCGCCAGCAGCTTGACCATTCGACAGGGATCCTACGAGCAGTACTTC.

At least ten counts were recorded for this clonotype. J is TRBJ2-3 and V is TRBV12-3 or TRBV12-4; TRBD2 matches 12 bases. CDR3 length: 16 amino acids. V was clipped by 6 bases and J by 4 bases; unmatched bases: 8. The CDR3 is CASRPLLAGGPDTQYF. The DNA of the CDR3 is TGTGCCAGCAGGCCACTCCTAGCGGGGGGGCCAGATACGCAGTATTTT.

The genes are TRBV6-2 or TRBV6-3 and TRBJ2-7; 8 bases line up with TRBD1. The CDR3 runs 16 residues. Germline CDR1 and CDR2: MNHEY and SVGEGT. The J segment lost 1 base and the V segment lost 4 bases, leaving 9 bases of the junction unmatched. The CDR3 loop is CASSSLGQVSSYEQYF. In DNA form, the CDR3 reads TGTGCCAGCAGTTCCTTGGGACAGGTGTCATCCTACGAGCAGTACTTC.

The rearrangement joins TRBV5-4 to TRBJ2-3; D is possibly TRBD2 (5 bases). The ends were cut back, 4 bases at V and 2 bases at J, with 17 bases in the middle. Germline CDR1 reads SGHNT; CDR2 reads YYREEE (reference sequence). The length of the CDR3 is 16 residues. The chain's CDR3 is CASSVTVSGNTDTQYF. In DNA form, the CDR3 reads TGTGCCAGCAGCGTCACAGTATCCGGGAACACAGATACGCAGTATTTT.

This chain joins TRBV7-2 and TRBJ2-5; the D is unclear. The germline V and J ends were trimmed by 1 base and 4 bases, with 10 bases remaining between them. This CDR3 region has 14 residues. CDR1 and CDR2 from the germline V gene are SGHTA and FQGNSA. This chain's CDR3 is CASSLGSRLETQYF. CDR3 sequence (DNA): TGTGCCAGCAGCTTAGGTAGTAGGTTAGAGACCCAGTACTTC.

This clonotype was seen only a few times. The rearrangement uses TRBV15 and TRBJ2-1; 8 bases match TRBD1. The CDR3 is made up of 15 amino acids. V lost 1 base, J lost 4 bases, and 3 bases stayed unmatched. Germline-derived CDR1 and CDR2 are LNHNV and YYDKDF (reference sequence). The CDR3 protein is CATSRVRGPYNEQFF. In DNA form, the CDR3 reads TGTGCCACCAGCAGAGTCAGGGGGCCTTACAATGAGCAGTTCTTC.

This clonotype was observed many times. The rearrangement uses TRBV6-2 or TRBV6-3 and TRBJ1-1; a possible D gene is TRBD1 (6 bases). This CDR3 has 11 residues. The V gene lost 7 bases and the J gene lost 5 bases, with 8 bases spanning the gap. Per germline, CDR1 MNHEY and CDR2 SVGEGT. The CDR3 bases are TGTGCCAGCACCCAGGGGACTGAAGCTTTCTTT. It codes for CASTQGTEAFF.